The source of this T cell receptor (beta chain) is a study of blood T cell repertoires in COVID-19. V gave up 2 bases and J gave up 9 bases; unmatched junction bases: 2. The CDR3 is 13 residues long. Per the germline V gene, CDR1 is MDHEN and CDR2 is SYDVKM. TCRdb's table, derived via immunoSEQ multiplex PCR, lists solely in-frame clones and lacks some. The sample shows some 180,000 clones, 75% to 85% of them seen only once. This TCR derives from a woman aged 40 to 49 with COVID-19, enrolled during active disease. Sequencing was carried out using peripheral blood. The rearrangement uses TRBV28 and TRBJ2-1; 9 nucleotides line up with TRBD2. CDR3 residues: CASSLIAGAEQFF. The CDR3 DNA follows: TGTGCCAGCAGTTTAATAGCGGGAGCTGAGCAGTTCTTC.